This TCR beta chain came from a study of T cell repertoires in cytomegalovirus infection (dated by TCRdb to the late 2010s). A note on the overall study: Because public TCR beta signatures pointed to carriage of CMV infection together with the matching HLA type, the HLA type of each donor mattered for the analysis. Study-wide conclusions, independent of this receptor: In both this cohort and an independent roughly 350-donor cohort, the cumulative frequency of public TCR beta family members distinguished carriers of CMV infection plus the relevant HLA type. In the ex vivo response, HLA-C-restricted CMV-specific TCR beta clonotypes were dominant, and in two of eight donors the single most frequent clonotype came from this HLA-C-restricted group.

The sequencer listed for this sample is Illumina HiSeq 1500. TCRdb reworked the public reads: Q25 trimming with fastp, MiXCR clone assembly, productive beta chains retained. Identical CDR3 protein sequences are pooled into one entry, listed with their most common genes and DNA. The sample table contains 450,000 to 650,000 distinct CDR3 sequences; only one count was recorded for less than 30% of them. Roughly an eighth of the sample lies in the top ten. Many counts were recorded for this clonotype. It has no known antigen specificity. Per-base quality was not reported, and no clone a single base away is much larger than it. The sequencing input was PBMCs. This clonotype was obtained from a human donor in good health (CMV status not recorded). Some clones in this sample may be carry-over from other donors' samples.

In nucleotides, the sequence is TGTGCCACCAGTGATTCCAGGGGCGGGAATGAGCAGTTCTTC. Translated, this is CATSDSRGGNEQFF. Rearrangement joined TRBV24-1 to TRBJ2-1; the D segment could be TRBD1, given 6 matching bases. Looking up the germline V gene yields CDR1 KGHDR and CDR2 SFDVKD. V lost 2 bases and J lost 7 bases; the stretch between them is 11 bases long. Its CDR3 holds 14 amino acids, cysteine through phenylalanine. Only the CDR3 DNA is retained, 42 bases long and in frame from the first base.